This is a list of T cell receptor beta chains from one sample in a study of cytomegalovirus exposure and HLA in healthy donors. Clones were read by immunoSEQ multiplex PCR, and TCRdb kept only the in-frame ones, dropping some. The sample contains about 180,000 clones, roughly four fifths of which appear only once. Input material: PBMCs. These receptors all come from a female donor in good health and CMV-seronegative. The CDR3 runs from the conserved cysteine through the conserved F or W.

V	J	CDR3
TRBV6-6	TRBJ1-6	CASSDLGGANSPLHF
TRBV9	TRBJ1-2	CASSPQTGRSNYGYTF
TRBV28	-	CASSSTVYEQYF
TRBV28	TRBJ2-7	CASRQGTGEQYF
TRBV30	TRBJ1-2	CAWSPYTGSRYTF
TRBV6-5	TRBJ2-4	CASPDSPKNIQYF
TRBV18	TRBJ2-7	CASSPSGTGIYEQYF
TRBV7-2	TRBJ2-2	CASSLGVNTGELFF
TRBV5-1	TRBJ2-7	CASSKDRGLYEQYF
TRBV6-5	TRBJ2-7	CASSRLPPYEQYF
TRBV2	TRBJ2-2	CASSRLAEYTGELFF
TRBV6-5	TRBJ1-2	CASSYDRAYGYTF
TRBV9	TRBJ1-1	CASTQYSPGYTEAFF
TRBV27	TRBJ2-1	CASSPAQGNEQFF
TRBV7-2	TRBJ1-2	CASSTGPGEIGYTF
TRBV18	TRBJ1-1	CASSPNLEGEAFF
TRBV2	TRBJ2-5	CASSEGWGEETQYF
TRBV18	TRBJ1-3	CASSPNRGQSGNTIYF
TRBV28	TRBJ1-2	CASIPGLTNYGYTF
TRBV5-6	TRBJ1-1	CASSLGGRNTEAFF
TRBV18	TRBJ2-7	CASSPVVASGSYEQYF
TRBV29-1	TRBJ2-7	CSVETDRGLDEQYF
TRBV10-2	TRBJ2-3	CASRKLAGFTDTQYF
TRBV21-1	TRBJ2-5	CASSKGFGLQETQYF
TRBV5-1	TRBJ1-4	CASSPDRRPNEKLFF
TRBV15	TRBJ1-2	CATSRDEGDYTF
TRBV7-2	TRBJ1-2	CASSWDGQGPYGYTF
TRBV9	TRBJ2-5	CASSVRGVQETQYF
TRBV15	TRBJ2-1	CATSRDRLAGDEQFF
TRBV5-8	TRBJ2-7	CASSFRGSYEQYF
TRBV5-1	TRBJ1-3	CASSLATGGGNTIYF
TRBV18	TRBJ2-7	CASSPPGPSPQYF
TRBV21-1	TRBJ2-3	CASSKAGRGYTDTQYF